This T cell receptor (beta chain) derives from a study of blood T cell repertoires in COVID-19. For the study at large: PBMCs, B-cell-depleted T cells, or T cells were the source of the cDNA or gDNA that made up the material.

In the authors' methods: Amplification with reference gene primers provided the estimates of nucleated cell counts. Here immunoSEQ multiplex PCR was the method, and the copy in TCRdb shows in-frame clones only, minus some. Clone size and V and J calls were adopted from that table, with D and trimming inferred from the DNA. Among about 310,000 clones listed, 85% were seen once. Germline trimming cut 9 bases from V and 3 bases from J; bases unmatched to any gene: 15. This CDR3 contains 16 residues. Germline V CDR1 and CDR2: LNHDA, SQIVND (reference sequence). Clinical history as reported by participants underpinned cohort assignment. The study recruited exposed participants who had met a COVID-19 case within 2 weeks before entry.

The rearrangement joins TRBV19 to TRBJ1-1; 8 positions agree with TRBD1. The receptor was derived from a woman younger than 45 who had been exposed to COVID-19. Sample: PBMCs or T cells enriched from blood (not recorded which). This chain's CDR3 is CASGDRLILGHTEAFF. CDR3 DNA: TGTGCCAGCGGGGACAGGCTTATTCTTGGACACACTGAAGCTTTCTTT.